The 21 T cell receptor beta chains below were found in one sample sequenced in a study of blood T cell repertoires in COVID-19. Profiled with immunoSEQ multiplex PCR; TCRdb holds only in-frame clones, not every one. The table lists about 60,000 clones, around 83% of them singletons, with about 16% in the top ten. Sequenced: peripheral blood. Receptors originate from a human donor in a cohort sampled during active COVID-19.

V usage is TRBV7-8 and J usage is TRBJ2-2; 11 positions agree with TRBD1. V shed 7 bases and J 0 bases; nucleotides not matched to a gene: 4. This CDR3 has 16 residues. In germline, CDR1 is SGHVS, CDR2 FQNEAQ. The CDR3: CASNLGQGANTGELFF. In DNA, the CDR3 is TGTGCCAGCAACTTGGGACAGGGGGCGAACACCGGGGAGCTGTTTTTT.

This chain joins TRBV5-1 and TRBJ2-1; 9 bases are a match to TRBD1. The CDR3 sequence is 17 residues long. V lost 0 bases to trimming and J lost 0 bases; unmatched junction nucleotides: 4. CDR1 and CDR2 (germline): SGHRS, YFSETQ. The CDR3 loop reads CASSLGTGASSYNEQFF. CDR3 sequence (DNA): TGCGCCAGCAGCTTGGGGACAGGGGCTAGCTCCTACAATGAGCAGTTCTTC.

This clone turned up a few times. The chain has TRBV19 and TRBJ1-1; D is possibly TRBD1 (5 bases). The germline V and J ends were trimmed by 7 bases and 0 bases, with 12 bases remaining between them. The CDR3 contains 14 residues. Germline-derived CDR1 and CDR2 are LNHDA and SQIVND (reference sequence). CDR3 DNA sequence: TGTGCCAGTAATACACCAGGGCTGAACACTGAAGCTTTCTTT. Translated, it gives CASNTPGLNTEAFF.

The chain combines TRBV7-2 with TRBJ2-7; tentatively, D is TRBD1 (6 bases). V was trimmed by 6 bases and J by 5 bases, leaving 11 bases between them. This CDR3 contains 12 residues. The germline V gene encodes CDR1 SGHTA and CDR2 FQGNSA. The CDR3 nucleotides are TGTGCCAGCAGTTCGCAGGGGAACGAGCAGTACTTC. It is translated as CASSSQGNEQYF.

The J gene is TRBJ1-2, the V gene TRBV27, with 8 nucleotides matching TRBD1. The CDR3 sequence is 16 residues long. Trimming took 4 bases from V and 4 from J; bases not matched to a gene: 11. From germline, CDR1 is MNHEY and CDR2 SMNVEV (reference sequence). The CDR3 loop reads CASSSHRTGSFYGYTF. The CDR3 DNA reads TGTGCCAGCAGTTCCCATAGGACAGGGTCTTTCTATGGCTACACCTTC.

This clone has a handful of counts. The chain uses TRBV5-1 and TRBJ2-5, with D unclear. V gave up 4 bases and J gave up 4 bases, with 11 bases separating them. This CDR3 has 13 residues. The V gene's germline CDR1 is SGHRS and CDR2 YFSETQ. Here the CDR3 reads CASSLILGETQYF. The CDR3 DNA follows: TGCGCCAGCAGCCTCATCCTCGGAGAGACCCAGTACTTC.

V gene TRBV28 combines with J gene TRBJ1-1, with a tentative D call TRBD1 (6 bases). Germline V gives CDR1 MDHEN, CDR2 SYDVKM. V lost 3 bases, J lost 0 bases, and 11 bases lay in between. There are 15 residues in the CDR3. The CDR3 reads CASSFGGAVNTEAFF. The CDR3 DNA follows: TGTGCCAGCAGTTTTGGGGGGGCTGTGAACACTGAAGCTTTCTTT.

The V gene is TRBV5-1, the J gene TRBJ2-4, with 7 bases aligning to TRBD2. Germline lookup yields CDR1 SGHRS and CDR2 YFSETQ. J lost 6 bases, V lost 4 bases, and 7 bases had no gene match. This CDR3 has 14 amino acids. The CDR3 loop reads CASSAGELLNIQYF. The CDR3 region has the DNA TGCGCCAGCAGCGCGGGAGAGCTATTAAACATTCAGTACTTC.

V is TRBV6-1 and J is TRBJ2-7, with 13 nucleotides matching TRBD2. Germline V gives CDR1 MNHNS, CDR2 SASEGT. The CDR3 is 15 amino acids. V gave up 3 bases and J gave up 5 bases; unmatched junction bases: 4. The CDR3 DNA is TGTGCCAGCAGTGAGCCGGGACTAGCGGGAAACGAGCAGTACTTC. Translated, it gives CASSEPGLAGNEQYF.

The V and J genes are TRBV6-5 and TRBJ1-2; 8 positions agree with TRBD1. This CDR3 region has 13 residues. With V trimmed by 6 bases and J by 4 bases, 4 bases remained unmatched. Germline V gene data show CDR1 as MNHEY and CDR2 as SVGAGI. CDR3 nucleotide sequence: TGTGCCAGCAGGGACACAGGGGGCTATGGCTACACCTTC. Its translation is CASRDTGGYGYTF.

J is TRBJ1-2 and V is TRBV6-5; D is perhaps TRBD1 (6 bases). Trimming cost V 6 bases and J 0 bases, with 14 bases left between them. The length of the CDR3 is 15 residues. Germline V gene lookup returns CDR1 MNHEY and CDR2 SVGAGI. The DNA of the CDR3 is TGTGCCAGCAGGAAACCCGGGACACCTAACTATGGCTACACCTTC. Translating it yields CASRKPGTPNYGYTF.

Of note for this clone: One junction end does not reproduce the germline sequence, and a read error may be involved. The J gene is TRBJ1-5, the V gene TRBV6-1, with TRBD1 matching 9 bases. There are 14 residues in the CDR3. The germline V gene has CDR1 MNHNS and CDR2 SASEGT. CDR3 in amino acids: CASSELGQGVPKSF. CDR3 bases: TGTGCCAGCAGTGAACTGGGACAGGGAGTTCCTAAAAGTTTT.

V gene TRBV3-1 (or the pseudogene TRBV3-2) combines with J gene TRBJ2-7; D uncertain. The V gene lost 0 bases and the J gene lost 1 base, with 7 bases spanning the gap. The CDR3 totals 14 residues. Germline V gene sequence: CDR1 LGHDT, CDR2 YNNKEL (reference sequence). CDR3 in amino acids: CASSQDTVSYEQYF. In DNA, the CDR3 is TGTGCCAGCAGCCAAGATACTGTTTCCTACGAGCAGTACTTC.

The CDR3 protein is CASSFGTVEEKLFF. The CDR3 DNA reads as TGCGCCAGCAGCTTCGGGACAGTTGAGGAAAAACTGTTTTTT. The chain joins TRBV5-1 to TRBJ1-4; 7 bases fit TRBD1. Germline assignment: CDR1 SGHRS and CDR2 YFSETQ. V gave up 2 bases and J gave up 8 bases; unmatched junction bases: 6. There are 14 residues in the CDR3.

This chain links TRBV5-1 with TRBJ2-7; a possible D gene is TRBD1 (6 bases). Germline lookup yields CDR1 SGHRS and CDR2 YFSETQ. The V and J ends lost 4 bases and 3 bases respectively, with 14 bases between them. The CDR3 consists of 14 residues. The CDR3 region has the DNA TGCGCCAGCAGCCCCGGGACACCCAACTACGAGCAGTACTTC. Amino acids: CASSPGTPNYEQYF.

This chain uses TRBV19 with TRBJ2-3; the match to TRBD1 covers 7 bases. Trimming cost V 3 bases and J 6 bases; bases outside gene matches: 0. The V gene's germline CDR1 is LNHDA and CDR2 SQIVND (reference sequence). The CDR3 runs to 12 residues. The CDR3 DNA reads TGTGCCAGTAGTATCAGGGGGGATACGCAGTATTTT. This translates into CASSIRGDTQYF.

The rearrangement links TRBV29-1 to TRBJ2-3, with a tentative D call TRBD2 (6 bases). CDR3 length: 15 amino acids. Germline V lookup: CDR1 SQVTM, CDR2 ANQGSEA. V dropped 0 bases and J dropped 2 bases, with 12 bases sitting between them. CDR3 bases: TGCAGCGTTGAAGAGGTGGGGGAGGCCACAGATACGCAGTATTTT. Translated, it gives CSVEEVGEATDTQYF.

The rearrangement uses TRBV5-1 and TRBJ2-3, with 7 bases matching TRBD1. The junction had 5 bases not matched to a gene; V was cut back by 4 bases and J by 0 bases. Germline lookup yields CDR1 SGHRS and CDR2 YFSETQ. This CDR3 is built from 15 residues. As DNA, the CDR3 is TGCGCCAGCAGCCCGGGACAGTCTAGCACAGATACGCAGTATTTT. Translated, it gives CASSPGQSSTDTQYF.

V gene TRBV7-9 combines with J gene TRBJ2-5; possibly TRBD1 for D (6 bases). Trimming stripped 2 bases from V and 2 bases from J, with 9 bases between. Per germline, CDR1 SEHNR and CDR2 FQNEAQ (reference sequence). This CDR3 region has 14 residues. CDR3 nucleotide sequence: TGTGCCAGCAGCTTAAGACAGGAGCAAGAGACCCAGTACTTC. Protein: CASSLRQEQETQYF.

V and J are TRBV24-1 and TRBJ2-1; D ambiguous. V was shortened by 4 bases and J by 12 bases, with 12 bases between the two germline ends. Germline V CDR1 and CDR2: KGHDR, SFDVKD. The CDR3 runs to 12 residues. The CDR3 is CATSDPGSMQFF. As DNA, the CDR3 is TGTGCCACCAGTGACCCCGGGTCCATGCAGTTCTTC.

The V gene is TRBV12-5, the J gene TRBJ2-1, with TRBD1 matching 7 bases. Germline V gene lookup returns CDR1 LGHNT and CDR2 FRNRAP. Unmatched junction bases numbered 2, after V lost 2 bases and J lost 1 base. This CDR3 has 15 amino acids. The chain's CDR3 is CASGLRGPSYNEQFF. The CDR3 DNA follows: TGTGCTAGTGGTTTGAGGGGGCCGTCCTACAATGAGCAGTTCTTC. Drawing the rest from reference TRBV12-5 and TRBJ2-1, the complete variable domain is DARVTQTPRHKVTEMGQEVTMRCQPILGHNTVFWYRQTMMQGLELLAYFRNRAPLDDSGMPKDRFSAEMPDATLATLKIQPSEPRDSAVYFCASGLRGPSYNEQFFGPGTRLTVL.